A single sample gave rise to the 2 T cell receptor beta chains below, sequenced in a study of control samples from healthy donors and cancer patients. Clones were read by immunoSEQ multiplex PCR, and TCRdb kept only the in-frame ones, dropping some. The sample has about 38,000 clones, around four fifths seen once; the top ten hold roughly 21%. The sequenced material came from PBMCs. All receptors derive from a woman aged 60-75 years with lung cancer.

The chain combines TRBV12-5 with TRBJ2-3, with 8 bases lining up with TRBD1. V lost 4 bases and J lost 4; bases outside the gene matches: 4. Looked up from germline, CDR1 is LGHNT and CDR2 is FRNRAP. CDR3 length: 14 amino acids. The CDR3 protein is CASGSRTGSDTQYF. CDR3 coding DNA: TGTGCTAGTGGTTCCCGGACAGGGTCAGATACGCAGTATTTT.

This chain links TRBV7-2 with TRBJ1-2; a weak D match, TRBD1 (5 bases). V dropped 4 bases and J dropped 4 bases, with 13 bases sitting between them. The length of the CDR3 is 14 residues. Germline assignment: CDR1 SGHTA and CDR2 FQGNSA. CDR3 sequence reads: CASSSGVGFYGYTF. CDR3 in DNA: TGTGCCAGCAGCTCGGGGGTGGGATTCTATGGCTACACCTTC.